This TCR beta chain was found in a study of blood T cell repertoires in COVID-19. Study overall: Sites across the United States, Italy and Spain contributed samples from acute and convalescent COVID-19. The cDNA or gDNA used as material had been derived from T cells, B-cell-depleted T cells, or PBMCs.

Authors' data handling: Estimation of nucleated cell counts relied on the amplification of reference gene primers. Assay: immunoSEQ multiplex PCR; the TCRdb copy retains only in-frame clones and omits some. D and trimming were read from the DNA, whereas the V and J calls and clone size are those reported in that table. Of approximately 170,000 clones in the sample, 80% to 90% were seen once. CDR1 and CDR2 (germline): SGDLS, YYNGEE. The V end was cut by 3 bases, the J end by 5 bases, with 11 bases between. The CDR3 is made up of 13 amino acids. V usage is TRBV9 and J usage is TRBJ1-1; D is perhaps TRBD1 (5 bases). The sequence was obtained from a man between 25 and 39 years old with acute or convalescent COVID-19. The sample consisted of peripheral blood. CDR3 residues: CASSAPGSTEAFF. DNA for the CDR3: TGTGCCAGCAGCGCCCCAGGGTCGACTGAAGCTTTCTTT.